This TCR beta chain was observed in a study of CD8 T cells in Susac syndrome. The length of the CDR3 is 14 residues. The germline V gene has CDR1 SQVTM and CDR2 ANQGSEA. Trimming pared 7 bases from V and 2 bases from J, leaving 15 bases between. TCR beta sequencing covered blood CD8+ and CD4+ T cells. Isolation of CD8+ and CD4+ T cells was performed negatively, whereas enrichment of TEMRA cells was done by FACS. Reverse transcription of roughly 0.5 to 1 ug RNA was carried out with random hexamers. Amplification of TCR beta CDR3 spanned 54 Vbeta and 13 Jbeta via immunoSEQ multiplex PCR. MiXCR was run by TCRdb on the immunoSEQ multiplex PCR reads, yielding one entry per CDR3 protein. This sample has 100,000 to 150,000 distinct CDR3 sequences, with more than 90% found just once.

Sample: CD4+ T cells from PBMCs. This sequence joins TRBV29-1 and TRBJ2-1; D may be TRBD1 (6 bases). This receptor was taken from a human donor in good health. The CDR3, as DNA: TGCAGCGGGTTACAGGGTTTCCCCTACAATGAGCAGTTCTTC. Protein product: CSGLQGFPYNEQFF.